A single T cell receptor beta chain is shown here with its context. This specimen comes from a study of blood T cell repertoires in COVID-19. At the level of the study: COVID-19 samples, acute and convalescent, were from the United States, Italy and Spain. PBMCs, B-cell-depleted T cells, or T cells provided the cDNA or gDNA that made up the material.

The CDR3 totals 14 residues. V lost 4 bases, J lost 0 bases, and 9 bases lay in between. Germline-derived CDR1 and CDR2 are SGHAT and FQNNGV. Source study methods: Amplification of reference gene primers was used by the study to estimate nucleated cell counts. Sequenced by immunoSEQ multiplex PCR; TCRdb stores in-frame clones only, minus some. D and trimming were read from the DNA, whereas the V and J calls and clone size are those reported in that table. The sample consists of 270,000 or so clones, around 86% of them appearing once. Sequenced: peripheral blood. This receptor was identified in a man aged 40-49 years with active or convalescent COVID-19. The chain has TRBV11-2 and TRBJ1-1, with D tentatively TRBD1 (5 bases). CDR3 residues: CASSWGVMNTEAFF. The CDR3 DNA sequence: TGTGCCAGCAGCTGGGGCGTCATGAACACTGAAGCTTTCTTT.